This T cell receptor beta chain was captured in a study of blood T cell repertoires in COVID-19. Study context: Samples came from the United States, Italy and Spain, spanning acute and convalescent COVID-19. In each case, the material was cDNA or gDNA derived from T cells, B-cell-depleted T cells, or PBMCs.

CDR1 is LNHDA and CDR2 is SQIVND in the germline V gene (reference sequence). The CDR3 loop spans 15 amino acids. V was cut by 5 bases and J by 4 bases, with 15 bases left in between. Original methodology: For nucleated cells, counts were estimated from reference gene primer amplification. The method was immunoSEQ multiplex PCR; TCRdb's version includes in-frame clones alone and lacks a portion of them. Clonal size and the V and J genes are those of that table, whereas D and trimming came from the DNA. The table records 100,000 or so clones, 70% to 85% of them present only once. V usage is TRBV19 and J usage is TRBJ1-5, with a possible D match to TRBD1 (6 bases). The sequencing sample was made of peripheral blood. The source of this sequence is a man in his sixties or seventies with active or convalescent COVID-19. The CDR3 is CASSSTQRGNQPQHF. The CDR3 bases are TGTGCCAGTAGTTCGACCCAAAGGGGGAATCAGCCCCAGCATTTT.